This is a list of T cell receptor beta chains from one sample in a study of human T cells and chemical hapten exposure. One entry per CDR3 protein results from TCRdb running MiXCR on the RACE reads. The sample carries more than 75,000 distinct CDR3 sequences, 7.5% to 10% recorded once. The sequenced sample was whole blood, obtained in connection with sensitization to the hapten diphenylcyclopropenone (DPC). The receptors were gathered from a woman in her thirties or forties with alopecia areata. Some clones in this sample may be carry-over from other donors' samples. The CDR3 runs from the conserved cysteine through the conserved F or W. The order of the fields is J gene, clone size, CDR3 length, V gene, D gene, CDR3 DNA, CDR3 protein. A D gene is named only where the DNA matches it firmly. Size tells how often a clone was seen (once, few, many) or the class of an expanded clone, and some rows leave it out.

>TRBJ2-2|few|13|TRBV28|TRBD2
TGTGCCAGCAGTCCGACTAGCCCCGGGGAGCTGTTTTTT
CASSPTSPGELFF
>TRBJ2-1|many|14|TRBV11-3|NA
TGTGCCAGCAGCTTAGGAGGACGAGATTTGGGGCAGTTCTTC
CASSLGGRDLGQFF
>TRBJ2-1|NA|15|TRBV11-2|TRBD2
TGTGCCAGCAGCTCAGCGAGCGGGAGTGGTAATGAGCAGTTCTTC
CASSSASGSGNEQFF
>TRBJ2-2|many|14|TRBV9|NA
TGTGCCAGCAGCGTAGTGAATAAGTCCGGGGAGCTGTTTTTT
CASSVVNKSGELFF
>TRBJ1-2|few|12|TRBV7-9|NA
TGTGCCAGCAGCTTAGCAGACGTTGGCTACACCTTC
CASSLADVGYTF
>TRBJ2-7|many|14|TRBV7-9|NA
TGTGCCAGCAGCCCGGCGGAGGGACCGCGCGAGCAGTACTTC
CASSPAEGPREQYF
>TRBJ2-7|NA|15|TRBV28|NA
TGTGCCAGCAGTTTGGGGGCGGGATCGCGGAACGAGCAGTACTTC
CASSLGAGSRNEQYF
>TRBJ1-3|few|16|TRBV4-1|NA
TGCGCCAGCAGCCTGACGTCCCCTATCTCTGGAAACACCATATATTTT
CASSLTSPISGNTIYF
>TRBJ2-1|few|15|TRBV11-1|TRBD2
TGTGCCAGCAGCCCGATGGCGGGGGTATACAATGAGCAGTTCTTC
CASSPMAGVYNEQFF
>TRBJ2-2|many|18|TRBV18|TRBD1
TGTGCCAGCTCAACTACTTCCGGGACAGGGGGAAACACCGGGGAGCTGTTTTTT
CASSTTSGTGGNTGELFF
>TRBJ2-1|many|15|TRBV27|NA
TGTGCCAGCAGTTCCATACAGGGATGGAACAATGAGCAGTTCTTC
CASSSIQGWNNEQFF
>TRBJ2-3|many|11|TRBV29-1|NA
TGCAGCGTTGTCGTGGGAGATACGCAGTATTTT
CSVVVGDTQYF
>TRBJ2-3|NA|16|TRBV11-3|TRBD2
TGTGCCAGCAGCCGGGGGACTAGCGGGAGCGCAGATACGCAGTATTTT
CASSRGTSGSADTQYF
>TRBJ2-5|few|14|TRBV6-4|NA
TGTGCCAGCGTAATCAGGCGCTACCAAGAGACCCAGTACTTC
CASVIRRYQETQYF
>TRBJ2-3|few|14|TRBV18|NA
TGTGCCAGCTCACCCGAGTACCGGGCAGATACGCAGTATTTT
CASSPEYRADTQYF
>TRBJ2-7|many|15|TRBV4-3|TRBD2
TGCGCCAGCAGCCCCGGACTAGATCTTTCCTACGAGCAGTACTTC
CASSPGLDLSYEQYF
>TRBJ2-1|many|14|TRBV10-3|TRBD1
TGTGCCATCAGTGATAGACAGGGGTACGGGGAGCAGTTCTTC
CAISDRQGYGEQFF
>TRBJ1-5|many|16|TRBV6-6|NA
TGTGCCAGCAGTGATCAAGGGGGTATCGGCAATCAGCCCCAGCATTTT
CASSDQGGIGNQPQHF
>TRBJ2-7|NA|15|TRBV9|NA
TGTGCCAGCAGCAACCAACCGGGCCAACGTGGGTCCCAGTACTTC
CASSNQPGQRGSQYF
>TRBJ2-5|many|15|TRBV3-1|NA
TGTGCCAGCAGACCCTGGCTAGCCGATGGAGAGACCCAGTACTTC
CASRPWLADGETQYF
>TRBJ2-1|many|15|TRBV9|NA
TGTGCCAGCAGCGAAACCGGGACTCCCTTTTGGGGGCAGTTCTTC
CASSETGTPFWGQFF
>TRBJ1-1|many|14|TRBV7-9|NA
TGTGCCAGCAGCTTAGCGACTGCGCTGACTGAAGCTTTCTTT
CASSLATALTEAFF
>TRBJ2-1|many|13|TRBV20-1|NA
TGCAGTGTCCCTGCGGTTAATGCCCATGAGCAGTTCTTC
CSVPAVNAHEQFF
>TRBJ2-1|few|13|TRBV18|NA
TGTGCCAGCTCACCCTCCCGGGACTCCCTGGGGTTCTTC
CASSPSRDSLGFF
>TRBJ2-1|many|14|TRBV12-5|NA
TGTGCTAGTGGATCTGGAAGCTCCTACAATGAGCAGTTCTTC
CASGSGSSYNEQFF
>TRBJ2-7|many|14|TRBV28|TRBD2
TGTGCCAGCAGGCCCGGACTAGCGGGAGGCGAGCAGTACTTC
CASRPGLAGGEQYF
>TRBJ2-2|NA|16|TRBV5-4|TRBD1
TGTGCCAGCAGCCCACGGACAGGGGGGAACACCGGGGAGCTGTTTTTT
CASSPRTGGNTGELFF
>TRBJ2-3|many|12|TRBV7-6|NA
TGTGCCAGCAGCCGACGAACAGATACGCAGTATTTT
CASSRRTDTQYF
>TRBJ2-1|many|13|TRBV5-6|NA
TGTGCCAGCAGCTTGGAAACTGGGGAGTATATGTTCTTC
CASSLETGEYMFF
>TRBJ1-4|NA|15|TRBV7-2|NA
TGTGCCAGCAGCCCGAGTTCGGGCGTGGGCGAAAAACTGTTTTTT
CASSPSSGVGEKLFF
>TRBJ2-1|few|15|TRBV27|TRBD2
TGTGCCAGCAGTTTTAGGGGAGGGCCATACAATGAGCAGTTCTTC
CASSFRGGPYNEQFF
>TRBJ2-3|NA|14|TRBV6-2/TRBV6-3|TRBD2
TGTGCCAGCAGTTCTGGACTAGCGGGTTTCTCGCAGTATTTT
CASSSGLAGFSQYF
>TRBJ2-3|many|15|TRBV13|TRBD2
TGTGCCAGCAGCATAGGACTAGCGGGCACAGATACGCAGTATTTT
CASSIGLAGTDTQYF
>TRBJ2-7|NA|15|TRBV4-1|NA
TGCGCCAGCAGCCAAGATGGGGCAGGGCCCTACGAGCAGTACTTC
CASSQDGAGPYEQYF
>TRBJ2-7|few|13|TRBV6-5|NA
TGTGCCAGCAGTTACAGCGGAGTTTACGAGCAGTACTTC
CASSYSGVYEQYF
>TRBJ2-1|NA|17|TRBV3-2|NA
TGTGCCAGCAGCCACCCGACTAGCGGGAGGGCCATCGATGAGCAGTTCTTC
CASSHPTSGRAIDEQFF
>TRBJ1-6|few|16|TRBV6-2/TRBV6-3|NA
TGTGCCAGCAGTTCCTCCGGGACGGATTTCGGTTCACCCCTCCACTTT
CASSSSGTDFGSPLHF
>TRBJ1-1|NA|15|TRBV5-3|NA
TGTGCCAGAAGCTTGGCCTTGTGGGGAGGCACTGAAGCTTTCTTT
CARSLALWGGTEAFF
>TRBJ1-4|NA|12|TRBV7-9|NA
TGTGCCAGCAGCCCCCCTGGTGAAAAACTGTTTTTT
CASSPPGEKLFF
>TRBJ2-1|many|16|TRBV11-3|TRBD2
TGTGCCAGCAGCTTAACCGGGACTAGCGGGAGGGATGAGCAGTTCTTC
CASSLTGTSGRDEQFF
>TRBJ1-1|few|13|TRBV4-3|TRBD1
TGCGCCAGCAGCGGGGACAGGAACACTGAAGCTTTCTTT
CASSGDRNTEAFF
>TRBJ1-3|few|15|TRBV9|NA
TGTGCCAGCAGCGTAGGAGAGGTCGCTGGAAACACCATATATTTT
CASSVGEVAGNTIYF
>TRBJ2-5|few|15|TRBV18|TRBD2
TGTGCCAGCTCACCTCAGAGCGGGGTCTGGGAGACCCAGTACTTC
CASSPQSGVWETQYF
>TRBJ2-7|few|11|TRBV20-1|NA
TGCAGTGTAAACAGGGCCTACGAGCAGTACTTC
CSVNRAYEQYF
>TRBJ2-2|few|17|TRBV18|TRBD1
TGTGCCAGCTCACGATTGCCCGGGACAGAGAACACCGGGGAGCTGTTTTTT
CASSRLPGTENTGELFF
>TRBJ2-7|few|14|TRBV5-4|NA
TGTGCCAGCGCATCCCGACTGGCACCCTACGAGCAGTACTTC
CASASRLAPYEQYF
>TRBJ2-5|NA|13|TRBV3-1|NA
TGTGCCAGCAGCCAAGAGTTCCGAGAGACCCAGTACTTC
CASSQEFRETQYF
>TRBJ2-3|few|16|TRBV18|TRBD2
TGTGCCAGCTCCCGTTATGAAAGCGGGAGAAGAGATACGCAGTATTTT
CASSRYESGRRDTQYF
>TRBJ1-1|NA|13|TRBV29-1|NA
TGCAGCGTCGGCCCCCGGGACCTCCGGTGGGCTTTCTTT
CSVGPRDLRWAFF
>TRBJ2-1|few|15|TRBV7-2|NA
TGTGCCAGCAGCTTATCCGGAGTCCTCTACAATGAGCAGTTCTTC
CASSLSGVLYNEQFF
>TRBJ2-1|many|16|TRBV6-2/TRBV6-3|TRBD1
TGTGCCAGCACGCCACAAGCCGGGACAGGGGGCAATGAGCAGTTCTTC
CASTPQAGTGGNEQFF
>TRBJ2-5|NA|15|TRBV4-3|TRBD1
TGCGCCAGCAGCCATGAAACGGGGACAGGGGAGACCCAGTACTTC
CASSHETGTGETQYF
>TRBJ1-2|once|14|TRBV6-6|NA
TGTGCCAGCAGTTACTCTCAGGGCGCCTATGGCTACACCTTC
CASSYSQGAYGYTF
>TRBJ1-5|many|14|TRBV12-3/TRBV12-4|NA
TGTGCCAGCAGTTTTCTCTCCGGGAATCAGCCCCAGCATTTT
CASSFLSGNQPQHF
>TRBJ1-3|NA|17|TRBV4-3|NA
TGCGCCAGCAGCCAAGATATAGGCGGGAGCTCTGGAAACACCATATATTTT
CASSQDIGGSSGNTIYF